What follows are 27 T cell receptor beta chains derived from one specimen sequenced in a study of blood T cells in healthy people across ages. The use of a sample-barcoded 5' primer and a J-beta primer mix characterized a second PCR of roughly 7 to 12 cycles. TCRdb used MiXCR to reprocess the 5' RACE reads, holding one entry per CDR3 protein. The sample shows 780,000 or so distinct CDR3 sequences, about 48% of them seen only once. The sample taken for sequencing was blood. The receptor source for this set is a man older than 75 in good health.

This clonotype was seen more than once but under ten times. The rearrangement joins TRBV5-1 to TRBJ2-1; D is unresolved. The CDR3 has 16 residues. Trimming pared 2 bases from V and 2 bases from J, leaving 14 bases between. The germline gives CDR1 SGHRS, CDR2 YFSETQ. The CDR3 reads CASSFLGGIPYNEQFF. CDR3 DNA: TGCGCCAGCAGCTTCCTGGGTGGGATCCCCTACAATGAGCAGTTCTTC. The full variable domain, in which reference TRBV5-1 and TRBJ2-1 provide the parts outside the CDR3, is KAGVTQTPRYLIKTRGQQVTLSCSPISGHRSVSWYQQTPGQGLQFLFEYFSETQRNKGNFPGRFSGRQFSNSRSEMNVSTLELGDSALYLCASSFLGGIPYNEQFFGPGTRLTVL.

Regarding this clonotype: Mismatch with germline at one junction end may stem from a read error. V usage is TRBV18 and J usage is TRBJ2-7; D may match TRBD1 or TRBD2 (6 bases each). The J call may be faulty, since TRBJ2-5 better matches the DNA end. From germline, CDR1 is KGHSH and CDR2 LQKENI. The CDR3 totals 14 residues. CDR3 bases: TGTGCCAGCCCACCACCGGGGGCGCAGGAGACCCAGTACTTC. Its protein product is CASPPPGAQETQYF.

This clonotype has a handful of counts. The chain couples TRBV11-2 to TRBJ2-5; D might be TRBD1 (6 bases). V lost 0 bases to trimming and J lost 4 bases, with 12 bases between them. Per the germline V gene, CDR1 is SGHAT and CDR2 is FQNNGV. The CDR3 runs 15 residues. The DNA of the CDR3 is TGTGCCAGCAGCTTAGACAGGGGTTGGTCAGAGACCCAGTACTTC. It specifies CASSLDRGWSETQYF.

There are a few counts of this clonotype. The J gene is TRBJ1-2, the V gene TRBV7-9; tentatively, D is TRBD1 (5 bases). The V gene lost 2 bases and the J gene lost 7 bases, with 11 bases spanning the gap. CDR3 length equals 13 residues. Germline V gives CDR1 SEHNR, CDR2 FQNEAQ (reference sequence). CDR3 bases: TGTGCCAGCAGCTTAACAGGATCGGGTGGCTACACCTTC. It codes for CASSLTGSGGYTF.

This chain uses TRBV20-1 with TRBJ1-1; 7 bases agree with TRBD1. V lost 4 bases to trimming and J lost 4 bases; unmatched junction nucleotides: 6. Germline lookup yields CDR1 DFQATT and CDR2 SNEGSKA (reference sequence). This CDR3 spans 13 amino acids. The CDR3 coding sequence is TGCAGTGCTAAGGACAGGAAAGGCACTGAAGCTTTCTTT. Amino acids: CSAKDRKGTEAFF.

This chain connects TRBV5-1 to TRBJ2-1; TRBD2 aligns across 11 bases. This CDR3 spans 15 amino acids. Germline CDR1 is SGHRS and CDR2 is YFSETQ. The J segment lost 6 bases and the V segment lost 4 bases, leaving 6 bases of the junction unmatched. CDR3 nucleotides: TGCGCCAGCAGCATAGCGGGAGGGCCTTTCAATGAGCAGTTCTTC. Translated: CASSIAGGPFNEQFF.

This chain connects TRBV10-3 to TRBJ2-7; D could derive from TRBD1 or TRBD2 (6 bases each). Germline V lookup: CDR1 ENHRY, CDR2 SYGVKD. The CDR3 spans 13 residues. The V end lost 10 bases, the J end lost 0 bases, and 13 bases lay between the germline ends. The CDR3 is CATGAVSSYEQYF. As DNA, the CDR3 is TGTGCCACGGGGGCGGTGAGCTCCTACGAGCAGTACTTC.

To note about this clonotype: One end of the junction fails to match germline, which may point to a read error. The CDR3 loop reads CASSSGLGYTF. The CDR3 nucleotides read TGTGCCAGCAGCTCCGGTCTTGGCTACACCTTC. The V call is TRBV5-1, the J call TRBJ1-2; no clear D. The CDR3 loop spans 11 amino acids. Germline CDR1 SGHRS, CDR2 YFSETQ. Filled out from reference TRBV5-1 and TRBJ1-2, the complete variable domain reads KAGVTQTPRYLIKTRGQQVTLSCSPISGHRSVSWYQQTPGQGLQFLFEYFSETQRNKGNFPGRFSGRQFSNSRSEMNVSTLELGDSALYLCASSSGLGYTFGSGTRLTVV.

The chain couples TRBV10-1 to TRBJ2-1, with D tentatively TRBD1 or TRBD2 (5 bases each). Germline V lookup: CDR1 WNHNN, CDR2 SYGVQD (reference sequence). The CDR3 is 14 residues long. V was trimmed by 9 bases and J by 1 base, leaving 13 bases between them. The CDR3 bases are TGCGCCAGGTTCGGGACCCCTTCCTACAATGAGCAGTTCTTC. Translation gives CARFGTPSYNEQFF.

This chain links TRBV7-9 with TRBJ1-1; D ambiguous. There are 13 residues in the CDR3. V lost 8 bases, J lost 6 bases, and 16 bases lay in between. Per the germline V gene, CDR1 is SEHNR and CDR2 is FQNEAQ (reference sequence). CDR3 bases: TGTGCCAGCCTAGGCGGAGGCGGCCCTGAAGCTTTCTTT. Translated: CASLGGGGPEAFF.

Only a few counts were recorded for this clonotype. The chain carries TRBV27 and TRBJ2-7; 8 bases fit TRBD1. The CDR3 totals 14 residues. Per germline, CDR1 MNHEY and CDR2 SMNVEV (reference sequence). The V segment lost 7 bases and the J segment 2 bases; nucleotides outside the gene matches: 7. Written as DNA, the CDR3 is TGTGCCAGCACTCGGGACAGGCCACCCTACGAGCAGTACTTC. As protein: CASTRDRPPYEQYF.

Only a few counts were recorded for this clonotype. The chain employs TRBV11-2 and TRBJ2-5, with TRBD1 matching 7 bases. The J call may be faulty, since TRBJ2-7 better matches the DNA end. The CDR3 has 14 residues. Germline V CDR1 and CDR2: SGHAT, FQNNGV. Here the CDR3 DNA reads TGTGCCAGCAGCGTCGGGACAAGACAGGGCGAGCAGTACTTC. Its translation: CASSVGTRQGEQYF.

This clonotype has just a few counts. CDR3 residues: CSAPPGGDSNQPQHF. Here the CDR3 DNA reads TGCAGTGCTCCACCGGGGGGGGATAGCAATCAGCCCCAGCATTTT. The chain couples TRBV20-1 to TRBJ1-5; tentatively, D is TRBD1 (5 bases). CDR3 size: 15 residues. Trimming took off 5 bases at V and 0 bases at J, with 14 bases between the two ends. Per germline, CDR1 DFQATT and CDR2 SNEGSKA (reference sequence).

The genes are TRBV29-1 and TRBJ1-1; D remains unclear. CDR1 and CDR2 (germline): SQVTM, ANQGSEA. Trimming cost V 3 bases and J 8 bases, with 16 bases left between them. This CDR3 contains 13 residues. The chain's CDR3 is CSVDGWEVGEAFF. CDR3 nucleotide sequence: TGCAGCGTTGACGGGTGGGAGGTGGGGGAAGCTTTCTTT.

The chain couples TRBV20-1 to TRBJ1-5; 11 bases fit TRBD1. V was clipped by 6 bases and J by 15 bases; unmatched bases: 10. Germline V gives CDR1 DFQATT, CDR2 SNEGSKA (reference sequence). CDR3 length: 12 amino acids. The CDR3 DNA follows: TGCAGTGCGCCGGGACAGGGGGAGAATCGGCATTTT. Translation: CSAPGQGENRHF.

The chain joins TRBV11-3 to TRBJ2-7, with D maybe TRBD1 (5 bases). Germline-derived CDR1 and CDR2 are SGHNT and YENEEA. The ends were cut back, 11 bases at V and 2 bases at J, with 10 bases in the middle. The CDR3 consists of 11 residues. The CDR3 DNA is TGTGCCGGCAAACAGGCCTACGAGCAGTACTTC. Its translation: CAGKQAYEQYF.

The CDR3 coding sequence is TGTGCCAGCAGTTTGGGGCAAGGAGGGGGCTCTGATACGCAGTATTTT. It is translated as CASSLGQGGGSDTQYF. The V gene is TRBV12-3 or TRBV12-4, the J gene TRBJ2-3; possibly TRBD1 for D (7 bases). The CDR3 is made up of 16 amino acids. V was clipped by 3 bases and J by 6 bases, with 19 bases between them.

This chain links TRBV25-1 with TRBJ2-7, with D perhaps TRBD2 (5 bases). Looked up from germline, CDR1 is MGHDK and CDR2 is SYGVNS. V was clipped by 4 bases and J by 1 base, with 14 bases between them. CDR3 length: 15 amino acids. The CDR3 spells CASSVKKGVSYEQYF. DNA of the CDR3: TGTGCCAGCAGTGTAAAAAAGGGAGTATCCTACGAGCAGTACTTC.

The rearrangement links TRBV9 to TRBJ2-3; no firm D call. This CDR3 is built from 14 residues. V gave up 0 bases and J gave up 4 bases, with 9 bases separating them. From germline, CDR1 is SGDLS and CDR2 YYNGEE. CDR3 amino acids: CASSVVGRPDTQYF. Written as DNA, the CDR3 is TGTGCCAGCAGCGTAGTTGGGCGACCAGATACGCAGTATTTT. Based on the CDR3 plus reference TRBV9 and TRBJ2-3, the full variable domain is DSGVTQTPKHLITATGQRVTLRCSPRSGDLSVYWYQQSLDQGLQFLIQYYNGEERAKGNILERFSAQQFPDLHSELNLSSLELGDSALYFCASSVVGRPDTQYFGPGTRLTVL.

The J gene is TRBJ2-4, the V gene TRBV7-3, with TRBD2 matching over 9 bases. The end of the DNA is better explained by TRBJ2-5, so the J call may be wrong. The CDR3 covers 15 residues. Germline V gene data show CDR1 as SGHTA and CDR2 as FQGTGA. Here the CDR3 DNA reads TGTGCCAGCAGCTTGACTAGCGGAGCGAAAGAGACCCAGTACTTC. It translates to CASSLTSGAKETQYF.

CDR3 protein: CSARGTQGYTF. CDR3 DNA: TGCAGCGCTAGAGGTACGCAAGGCTACACCTTC. The chain recombines TRBV29-1 with TRBJ1-2; no clear D gene. The V end was cut by 7 bases, the J end by 8 bases, with 14 bases between. Germline CDR1 is SQVTM and CDR2 is ANQGSEA. This CDR3 has 11 amino acids.

V is TRBV7-3 and J is TRBJ2-3, with 10 bases fitting TRBD1. CDR1 and CDR2 (germline): SGHTA, FQGTGA. The CDR3 extends over 16 amino acids. The ends lost 0 bases at V and 1 base at J; junction bases unmatched: 1. This chain's CDR3 is CASSLTGTGGTDTQYF. The DNA for the CDR3 is TGTGCCAGCAGCTTAACTGGGACAGGGGGCACAGATACGCAGTATTTT.

The V call is TRBV14, the J call TRBJ1-1; 7 bases are a match to TRBD1. Per the germline V gene, CDR1 is SGHDN and CDR2 is FVKESK. The V gene end was trimmed by 3 bases and the J gene end by 1 base; junction bases not matched to a gene: 5. The CDR3 extends over 15 amino acids. CDR3 protein: CASSHTTGQNTEAFF. CDR3 bases: TGTGCCAGCAGCCACACGACAGGGCAGAACACTGAAGCTTTCTTT.

This clonotype was observed a handful of times. J is TRBJ1-5 and V is TRBV12-3 or TRBV12-4, with TRBD1 as a possible D gene (5 bases). The length of the CDR3 is 17 residues. V lost 11 bases to trimming and J lost 2 bases, with 25 bases between them. CDR3 DNA sequence: TGTGCCGGACTTCCAGGGAGCCGGACGGATGGCAATCAGCCCCAGCATTTT. This gives the protein CAGLPGSRTDGNQPQHF.

The V gene is TRBV6-5, the J gene TRBJ1-6; no clear D. Trimming pared 9 bases from V and 0 bases from J, leaving 15 bases between. The CDR3 consists of 16 residues. From germline, CDR1 is MNHEY and CDR2 SVGAGI. CDR3: CASSMRRGSYNSPLHF. CDR3 coding DNA: TGTGCCAGTAGTATGAGACGGGGCTCCTATAATTCACCCCTCCACTTT.

This clonotype was recorded a few times. The chain joins TRBV6-5 to TRBJ2-1; 8 nucleotides align to TRBD2. The CDR3 covers 15 residues. Germline CDR1 and CDR2: MNHEY and SVGAGI. The J segment lost 7 bases and the V segment lost 7 bases, leaving 12 bases of the junction unmatched. In DNA form, the CDR3 reads TGTGCCAGCACCCCGGGACTAGGATTTCTGAATGAGCAGTTCTTC. Protein product: CASTPGLGFLNEQFF.

The chain has TRBV7-8 and TRBJ2-7, with 7 bases identical to TRBD2. Germline CDR1 is SGHVS and CDR2 is FQNEAQ. V lost 1 base, J lost 1 base, and 10 bases stayed unmatched. The length of the CDR3 is 17 residues. CDR3 coding DNA: TGTGCCAGCAGCTTAGTTAGGTCGGGGGGACGATCCTACGAGCAGTACTTC. Translation gives CASSLVRSGGRSYEQYF.